These T cell receptor beta chains were read from a single sample in a study of cytomegalovirus exposure and HLA in healthy donors. The data were produced by immunoSEQ multiplex PCR, yet TCRdb's version contains in-frame clones alone and is incomplete. The sample has about 100,000 clones; around 80% are singletons. Sequences were obtained from PBMCs. These receptors all stem from a woman aged 55-70 years in good health and CMV-seronegative. Each CDR3 is given without its conserved first and last residue. The order of the fields is J gene, V gene, CDR3 protein.

TRBJ2-2,TRBV10-3,AIRRVTGELF
TRBJ1-1,TRBV5-1,ASSRGGPMNTEAF
TRBJ2-5,TRBV15,ATSRPGTGGRETQY
TRBJ2-7,TRBV6-5,ASSRTSPTPYEQY
TRBJ1-1,TRBV10-3,AISERRSLGGTEAF
TRBJ1-2,TRBV19,ASSSGYGYT
TRBJ1-1,TRBV11-2,ASSLDLQVGAF
TRBJ2-3,TRBV7-2,ASSSERWREGGTDTQY
TRBJ1-4,TRBV28,ASSFSTGGNEKLF
TRBJ1-5,TRBV2,ASSDGRDSNQPQH
TRBJ2-7,TRBV5-6,ASSLAAGANEQY
TRBJ2-3,TRBV29-1,SVPLGPSADTQY
TRBJ1-1,TRBV9,ASSVELNTEAF
TRBJ1-1,TRBV11-2,ASSLRSPPEAF
TRBJ1-2,TRBV5-1,ASSSRGEGYGYT
TRBJ1-4,TRBV28,ASRSGTGEEKLF
TRBJ2-7,TRBV4-3,ASSQDLGTRFYVYEQY
TRBJ1-1,TRBV6-5,ASSYGGVMNTEAF
TRBJ1-2,TRBV9,ASSSRHGVDYGYT
TRBJ1-4,TRBV7-9,ASSLERQGGTNEKLF
TRBJ2-3,TRBV6-5,ASTAGGPVDTQY
TRBJ2-5,TRBV29-1,SVPAGGEQETQY